This TCR beta chain came from a study of T cells in Graves' hyperthyroidism and ophthalmopathy. Overall study findings and caveats: Appearing also in blood were most of the thyroid clonotypes expanded above 0.001. The model identified upcoming ophthalmopathy a median approximately six months ahead of onset.

Researchers amplified the TCR beta CDR3 regions from RNA transcripts. First-round RT-PCR targeting the TCR CDR3 was performed with the HTBI primer set. MiXCR was run by TCRdb on the multiplex PCR reads, yielding one entry per CDR3 protein. The sample lists 250,000 to 300,000 distinct CDR3 sequences, more than 10% occurring once. The CDR3 consists of 19 residues. Per the germline V gene, CDR1 is LNHDA and CDR2 is SQIVND (reference sequence). Trimming removed 3 bases from V and 5 bases from J; junction bases left unmatched: 15. Only a few counts were recorded for this clonotype. The antigen remains unidentified.

Material: blood. This TCR was recovered from a young woman with Graves' hyperthyroidism that later progressed to Graves' ophthalmopathy. This sequence joins TRBV19 and TRBJ2-5; 13 bases match TRBD2. The CDR3 is CASSIYRGRLAGGMETQYF. CDR3 in DNA: TGTGCCAGTAGTATTTACCGGGGTCGACTAGCGGGAGGTATGGAGACCCAGTACTTC.